This note documents a single T cell receptor (beta chain) sequence. Primers: 60 Vbeta forward and 13 Jbeta reverse. Produced via immunoSEQ multiplex PCR; TCRdb's table is partial and in-frame only. The repertoire holds 85,000 to 90,000 clones, with approximately 76% as singletons. All donors participated as healthy donors of bone marrow. Germline V gene sequence: CDR1 LNHDA, CDR2 SQIVND (reference sequence). The CDR3 is made up of 15 amino acids. V gave up 3 bases and J gave up 0 bases; unmatched junction bases: 2. The data were obtained in a study of cytomegalovirus exposure and HLA in healthy donors.

This chain uses TRBV19 with TRBJ2-1, with 7 nucleotides matching TRBD2. This TCR was recovered from a man aged 25-40 years in good health and CMV-seropositive. The sample taken for sequencing was PBMCs. CDR3 in DNA: TGTGCCAGTAGTATTATAGCGGGCTCCTACAATGAGCAGTTCTTC. The encoded protein is CASSIIAGSYNEQFF.